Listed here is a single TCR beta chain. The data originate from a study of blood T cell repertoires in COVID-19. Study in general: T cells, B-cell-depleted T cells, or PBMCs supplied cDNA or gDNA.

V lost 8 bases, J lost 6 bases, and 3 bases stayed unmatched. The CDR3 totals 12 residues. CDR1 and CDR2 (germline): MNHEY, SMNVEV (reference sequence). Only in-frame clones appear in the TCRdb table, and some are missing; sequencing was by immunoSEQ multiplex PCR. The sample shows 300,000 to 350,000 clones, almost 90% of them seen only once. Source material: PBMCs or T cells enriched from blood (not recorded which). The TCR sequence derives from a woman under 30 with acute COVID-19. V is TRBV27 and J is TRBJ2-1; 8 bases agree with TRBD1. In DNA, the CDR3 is TGTGCCAGCGGGGACAGGACCAATGAGCAGTTCTTC. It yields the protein CASGDRTNEQFF.